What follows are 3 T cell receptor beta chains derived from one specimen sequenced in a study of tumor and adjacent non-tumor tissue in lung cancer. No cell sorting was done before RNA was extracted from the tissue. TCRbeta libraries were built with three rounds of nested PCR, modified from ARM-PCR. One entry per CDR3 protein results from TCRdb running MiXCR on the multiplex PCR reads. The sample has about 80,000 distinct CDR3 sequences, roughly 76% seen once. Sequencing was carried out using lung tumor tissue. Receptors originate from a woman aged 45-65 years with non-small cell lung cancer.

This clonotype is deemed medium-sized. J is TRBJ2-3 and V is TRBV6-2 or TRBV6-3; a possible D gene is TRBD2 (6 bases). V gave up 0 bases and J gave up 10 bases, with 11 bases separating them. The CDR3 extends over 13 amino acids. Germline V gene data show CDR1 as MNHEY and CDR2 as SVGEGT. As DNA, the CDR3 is TGTGCCAGCAGTTACTCGGAGGGTTCGGCGCAGTATTTT. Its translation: CASSYSEGSAQYF.

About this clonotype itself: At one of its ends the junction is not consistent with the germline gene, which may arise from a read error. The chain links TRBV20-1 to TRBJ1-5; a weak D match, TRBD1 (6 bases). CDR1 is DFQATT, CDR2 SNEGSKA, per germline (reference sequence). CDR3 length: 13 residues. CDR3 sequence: CSVIPGGNQSQHF. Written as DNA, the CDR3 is TGCAGTGTTATTCCTGGGGGCAATCAGTCCCAGCATTTT.

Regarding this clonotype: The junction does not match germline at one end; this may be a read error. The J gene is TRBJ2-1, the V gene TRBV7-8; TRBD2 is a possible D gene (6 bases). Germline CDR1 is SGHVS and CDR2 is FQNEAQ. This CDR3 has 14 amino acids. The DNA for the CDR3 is TGCGCCAGCGGCTTACAGTGGGGGGACAATGAGCAGTTCTTC. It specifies CASGLQWGDNEQFF.